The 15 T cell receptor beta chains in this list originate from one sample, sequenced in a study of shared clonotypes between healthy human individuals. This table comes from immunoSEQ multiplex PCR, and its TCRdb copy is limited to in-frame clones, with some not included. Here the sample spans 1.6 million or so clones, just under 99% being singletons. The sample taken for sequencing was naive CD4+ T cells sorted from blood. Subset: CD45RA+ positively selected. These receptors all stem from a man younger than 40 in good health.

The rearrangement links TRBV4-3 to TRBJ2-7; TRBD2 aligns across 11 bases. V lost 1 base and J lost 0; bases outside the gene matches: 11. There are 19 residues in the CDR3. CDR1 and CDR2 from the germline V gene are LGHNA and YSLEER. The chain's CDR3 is CASSQAPLAGGILSYEQYF. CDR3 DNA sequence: TGCGCCAGCAGCCAAGCCCCGCTAGCGGGAGGTATACTCTCCTACGAGCAGTACTTC.

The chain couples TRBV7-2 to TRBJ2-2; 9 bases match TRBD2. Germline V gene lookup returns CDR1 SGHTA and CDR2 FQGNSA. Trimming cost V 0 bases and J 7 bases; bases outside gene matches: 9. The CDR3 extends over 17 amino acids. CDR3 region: CASSLALAGVSVGELFF. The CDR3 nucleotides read TGTGCCAGCAGCTTAGCCTTAGCGGGAGTGTCGGTCGGGGAGCTGTTTTTT.

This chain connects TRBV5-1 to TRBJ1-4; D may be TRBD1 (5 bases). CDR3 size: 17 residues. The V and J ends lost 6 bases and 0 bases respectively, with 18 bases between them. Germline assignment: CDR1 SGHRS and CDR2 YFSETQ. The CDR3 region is CASTWGVGRATNEKLFF. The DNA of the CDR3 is TGCGCCAGCACTTGGGGGGTAGGACGTGCAACTAATGAAAAACTGTTTTTT.

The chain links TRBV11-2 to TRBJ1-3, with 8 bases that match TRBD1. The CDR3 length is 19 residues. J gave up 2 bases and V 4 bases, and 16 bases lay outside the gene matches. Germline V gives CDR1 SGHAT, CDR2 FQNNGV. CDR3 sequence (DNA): TGTGCCAGCAGCTCACTCCAGAACAGTCAGGGGGCGCCTGGAAACACCATATATTTT. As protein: CASSSLQNSQGAPGNTIYF. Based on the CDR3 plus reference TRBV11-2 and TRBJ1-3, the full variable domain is EAGVAQSPRYKIIEKRQSVAFWCNPISGHATLYWYQQILGQGPKLLIQFQNNGVVDDSQLPKDRFSAERLKGVDSTLKIQPAKLEDSAVYLCASSSLQNSQGAPGNTIYFGEGSWLTVV.

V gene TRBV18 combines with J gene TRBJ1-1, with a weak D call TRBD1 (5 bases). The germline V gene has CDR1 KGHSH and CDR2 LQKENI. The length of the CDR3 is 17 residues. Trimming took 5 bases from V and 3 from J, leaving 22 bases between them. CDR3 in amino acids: CASSYAGPSGAHTEAFF. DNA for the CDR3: TGTGCCAGCTCATACGCCGGCCCGAGTGGGGCGCACACTGAAGCTTTCTTT.

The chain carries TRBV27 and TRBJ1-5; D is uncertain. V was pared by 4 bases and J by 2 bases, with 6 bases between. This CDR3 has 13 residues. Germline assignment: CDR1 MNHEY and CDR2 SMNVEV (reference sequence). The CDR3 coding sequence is TGTGCCAGCAGTTCCGGGGGCAATCAGCCCCAGCATTTT. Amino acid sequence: CASSSGGNQPQHF.

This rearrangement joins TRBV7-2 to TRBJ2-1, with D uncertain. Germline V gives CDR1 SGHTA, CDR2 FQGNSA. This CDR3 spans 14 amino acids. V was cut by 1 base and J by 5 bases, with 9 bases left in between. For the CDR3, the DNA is TGTGCCAGCAGCTTAGGGCGGCGAGACAATGAGCAGTTCTTC. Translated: CASSLGRRDNEQFF.

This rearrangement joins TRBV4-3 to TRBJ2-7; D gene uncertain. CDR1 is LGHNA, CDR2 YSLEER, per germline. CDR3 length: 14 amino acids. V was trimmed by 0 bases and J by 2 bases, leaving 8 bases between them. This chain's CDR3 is CASSQEGRAYEQYF. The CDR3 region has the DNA TGCGCCAGCAGCCAAGAGGGCCGAGCCTACGAGCAGTACTTC.

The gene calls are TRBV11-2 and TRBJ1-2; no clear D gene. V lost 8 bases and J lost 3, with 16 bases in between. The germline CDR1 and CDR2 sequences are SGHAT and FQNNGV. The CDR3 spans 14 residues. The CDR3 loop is CASRRSRQDYGYTF. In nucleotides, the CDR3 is TGTGCCAGCCGACGCAGTAGGCAGGACTATGGCTACACCTTC.

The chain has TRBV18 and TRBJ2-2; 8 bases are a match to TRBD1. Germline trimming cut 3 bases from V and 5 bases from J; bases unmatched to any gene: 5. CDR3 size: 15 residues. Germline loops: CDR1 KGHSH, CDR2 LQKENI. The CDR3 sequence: CASSPKTGETGELFF. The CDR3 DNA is TGTGCCAGCTCACCTAAGACAGGGGAAACCGGGGAGCTGTTTTTT.

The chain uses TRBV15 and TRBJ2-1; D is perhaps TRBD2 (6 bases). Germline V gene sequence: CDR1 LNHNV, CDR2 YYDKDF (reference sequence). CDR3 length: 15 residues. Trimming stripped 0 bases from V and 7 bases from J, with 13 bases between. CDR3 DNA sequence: TGTGCCACCAGCAGAGATTGGAGGGTTTCGAATGAGCAGTTCTTC. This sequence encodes CATSRDWRVSNEQFF.

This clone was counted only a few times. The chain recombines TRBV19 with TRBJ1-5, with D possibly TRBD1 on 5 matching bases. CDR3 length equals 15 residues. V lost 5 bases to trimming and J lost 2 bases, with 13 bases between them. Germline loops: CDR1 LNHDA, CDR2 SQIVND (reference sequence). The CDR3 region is CASSDRGGGNQPQHF. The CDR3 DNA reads TGTGCCAGTAGTGACCGTGGGGGAGGCAATCAGCCCCAGCATTTT.

CDR3 in DNA: TGTGCCAGTAGTATTCCGACAGGGGCGAACACCGGGGAGCTGTTTTTT. Translation: CASSIPTGANTGELFF. The V call is TRBV19, the J call TRBJ2-2, with 8 bases fitting TRBD1. Germline V lookup: CDR1 LNHDA, CDR2 SQIVND (reference sequence). The CDR3 has 16 residues. Trimming at V came to 3 bases and at J to 0 bases, leaving 3 bases not matched to a gene.

CDR3 sequence: CASSASVPGGYTF. CDR3 coding DNA: TGTGCCAGTAGTGCCTCGGTCCCGGGGGGCTACACCTTC. The rearrangement uses TRBV19 and TRBJ1-2; D is uncertain. CDR3 length equals 13 residues. Trimming removed 5 bases from V and 8 bases from J, with 15 bases in between. Germline loops: CDR1 LNHDA, CDR2 SQIVND (reference sequence).

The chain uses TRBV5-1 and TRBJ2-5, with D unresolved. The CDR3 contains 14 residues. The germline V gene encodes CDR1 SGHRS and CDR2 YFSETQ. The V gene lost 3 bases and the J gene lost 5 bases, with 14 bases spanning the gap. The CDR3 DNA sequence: TGCGCCAGCAGCTCCCTGGAGATGGTGGAGACCCAGTACTTC. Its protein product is CASSSLEMVETQYF.